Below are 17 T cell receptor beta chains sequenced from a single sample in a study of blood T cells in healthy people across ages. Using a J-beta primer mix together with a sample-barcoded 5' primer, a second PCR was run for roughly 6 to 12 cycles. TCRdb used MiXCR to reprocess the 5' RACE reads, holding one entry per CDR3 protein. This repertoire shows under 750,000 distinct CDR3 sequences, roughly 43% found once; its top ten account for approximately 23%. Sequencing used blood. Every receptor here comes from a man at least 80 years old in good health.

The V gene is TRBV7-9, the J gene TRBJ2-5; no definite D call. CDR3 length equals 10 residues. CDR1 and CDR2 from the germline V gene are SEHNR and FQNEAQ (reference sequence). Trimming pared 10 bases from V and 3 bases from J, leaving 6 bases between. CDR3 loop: CAIREETQYF. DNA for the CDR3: TGTGCCATTCGGGAAGAGACCCAGTACTTC.

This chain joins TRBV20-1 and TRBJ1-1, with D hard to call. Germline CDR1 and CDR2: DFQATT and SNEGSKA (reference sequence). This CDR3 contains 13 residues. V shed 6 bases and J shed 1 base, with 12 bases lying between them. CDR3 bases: TGCAGTGCGGAGAATCAAGGGAACACTGAAGCTTTCTTT. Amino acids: CSAENQGNTEAFF.

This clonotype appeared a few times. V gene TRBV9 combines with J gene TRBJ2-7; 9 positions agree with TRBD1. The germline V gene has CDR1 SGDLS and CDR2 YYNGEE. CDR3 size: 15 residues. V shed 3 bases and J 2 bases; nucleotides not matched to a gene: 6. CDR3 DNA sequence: TGTGCCAGCAGCGGAGGGACAGGGTATACCTACGAGCAGTACTTC. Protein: CASSGGTGYTYEQYF.

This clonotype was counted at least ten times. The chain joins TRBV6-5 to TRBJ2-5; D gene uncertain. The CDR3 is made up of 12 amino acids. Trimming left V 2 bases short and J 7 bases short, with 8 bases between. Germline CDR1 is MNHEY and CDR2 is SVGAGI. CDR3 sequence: CASSYPSGTQYF. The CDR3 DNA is TGTGCCAGCAGTTACCCCTCCGGGACCCAGTACTTC.

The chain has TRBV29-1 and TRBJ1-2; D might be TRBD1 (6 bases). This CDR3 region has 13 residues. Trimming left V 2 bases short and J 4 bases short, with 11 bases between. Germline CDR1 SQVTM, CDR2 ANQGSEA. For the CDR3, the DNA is TGCAGCGTTGAACCCAGGGGACCCTATGGCTACACCTTC. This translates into CSVEPRGPYGYTF.

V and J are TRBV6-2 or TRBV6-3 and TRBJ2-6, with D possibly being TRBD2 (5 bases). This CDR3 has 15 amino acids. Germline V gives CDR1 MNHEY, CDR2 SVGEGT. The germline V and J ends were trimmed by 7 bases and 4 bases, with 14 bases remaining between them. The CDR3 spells CASTHAGSGANVLTF. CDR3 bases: TGTGCCAGCACCCACGCGGGTTCCGGGGCCAACGTCCTGACTTTC.

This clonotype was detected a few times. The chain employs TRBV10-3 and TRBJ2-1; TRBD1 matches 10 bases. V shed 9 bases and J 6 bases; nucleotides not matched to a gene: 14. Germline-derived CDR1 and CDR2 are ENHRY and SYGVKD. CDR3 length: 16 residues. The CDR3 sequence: CAIATKTGTGVNEQFF. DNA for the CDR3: TGTGCCATAGCCACCAAGACCGGGACAGGGGTCAATGAGCAGTTCTTC.

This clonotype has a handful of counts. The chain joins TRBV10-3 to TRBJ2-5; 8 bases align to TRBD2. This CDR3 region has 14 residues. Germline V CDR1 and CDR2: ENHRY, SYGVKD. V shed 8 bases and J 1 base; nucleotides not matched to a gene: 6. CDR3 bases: TGTGCCATCGGGGAGCGGGGGAGCCAAGAGACCCAGTACTTC. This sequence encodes CAIGERGSQETQYF.

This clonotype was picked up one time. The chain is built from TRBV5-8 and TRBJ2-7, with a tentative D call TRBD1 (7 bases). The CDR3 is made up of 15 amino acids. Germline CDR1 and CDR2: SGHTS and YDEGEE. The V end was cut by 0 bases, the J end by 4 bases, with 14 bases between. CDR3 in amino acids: CASSLGRGRAYEQYF. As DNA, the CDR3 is TGTGCCAGCAGCTTGGGGAGGGGGCGAGCTTACGAGCAGTACTTC.

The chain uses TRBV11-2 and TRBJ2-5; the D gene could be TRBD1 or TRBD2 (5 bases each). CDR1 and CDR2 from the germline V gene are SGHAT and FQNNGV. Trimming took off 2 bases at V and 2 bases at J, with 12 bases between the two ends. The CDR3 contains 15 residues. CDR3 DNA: TGTGCCAGCAGCTTACAGAGGGGCCGACAAGAGACCCAGTACTTC. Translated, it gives CASSLQRGRQETQYF. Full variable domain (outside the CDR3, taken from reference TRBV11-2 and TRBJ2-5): EAGVAQSPRYKIIEKRQSVAFWCNPISGHATLYWYQQILGQGPKLLIQFQNNGVVDDSQLPKDRFSAERLKGVDSTLKIQPAKLEDSAVYLCASSLQRGRQETQYFGPGTRLLVL.

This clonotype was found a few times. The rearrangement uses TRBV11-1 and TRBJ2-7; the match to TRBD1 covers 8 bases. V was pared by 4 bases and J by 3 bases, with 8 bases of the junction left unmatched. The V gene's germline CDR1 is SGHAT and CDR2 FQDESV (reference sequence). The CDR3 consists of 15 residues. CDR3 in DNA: TGTGCCAGCAGCTCCGGACAGGGTCAAGTCTACGAGCAGTACTTC. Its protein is CASSSGQGQVYEQYF.

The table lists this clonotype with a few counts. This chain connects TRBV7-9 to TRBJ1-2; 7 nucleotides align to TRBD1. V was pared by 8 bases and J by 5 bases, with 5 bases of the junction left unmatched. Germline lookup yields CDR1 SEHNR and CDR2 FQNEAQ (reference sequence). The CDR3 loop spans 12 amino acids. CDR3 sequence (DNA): TGTGCCAGCGGGACAGCGATTTATGGCTACACCTTC. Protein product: CASGTAIYGYTF.

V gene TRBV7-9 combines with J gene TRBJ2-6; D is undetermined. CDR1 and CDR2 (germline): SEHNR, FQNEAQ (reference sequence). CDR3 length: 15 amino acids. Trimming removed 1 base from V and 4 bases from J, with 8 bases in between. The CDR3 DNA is TGTGCCAGCAGCTTAGGTCCGGCGGGGGCCAACGTCCTGACTTTC. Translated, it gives CASSLGPAGANVLTF.

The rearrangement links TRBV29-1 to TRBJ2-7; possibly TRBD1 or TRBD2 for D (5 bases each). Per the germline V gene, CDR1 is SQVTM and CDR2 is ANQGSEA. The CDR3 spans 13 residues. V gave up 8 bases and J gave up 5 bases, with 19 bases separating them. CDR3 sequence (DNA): TGCAGCACCCGGGGCACCCGGTGGGACGAGCAGTACTTC. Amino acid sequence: CSTRGTRWDEQYF.

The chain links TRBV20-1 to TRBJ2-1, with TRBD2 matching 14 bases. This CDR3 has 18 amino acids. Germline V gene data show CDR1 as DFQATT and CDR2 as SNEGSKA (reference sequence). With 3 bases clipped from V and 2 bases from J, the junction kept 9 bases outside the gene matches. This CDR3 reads CSARRTSGRRGTYNEQFF. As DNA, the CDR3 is TGCAGTGCTAGGCGGACTAGCGGGAGGAGAGGGACCTACAATGAGCAGTTCTTC.

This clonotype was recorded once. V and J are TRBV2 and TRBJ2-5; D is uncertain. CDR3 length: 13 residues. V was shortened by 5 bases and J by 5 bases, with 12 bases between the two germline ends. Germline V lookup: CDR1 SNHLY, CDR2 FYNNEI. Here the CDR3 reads CASSYYPRETQYF. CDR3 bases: TGTGCCAGCAGTTACTACCCCCGGGAGACCCAGTACTTC.

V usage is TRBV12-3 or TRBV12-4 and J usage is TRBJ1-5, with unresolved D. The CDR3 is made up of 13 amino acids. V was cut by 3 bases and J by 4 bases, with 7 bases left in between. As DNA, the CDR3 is TGTGCCAGCAGTTTTTCGGTAAATCAGCCCCAGCATTTT. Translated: CASSFSVNQPQHF.